The 30 T cell receptor beta chains listed next were all sequenced from one sample in a study of blood T cell repertoires in COVID-19. The repertoire was sequenced with immunoSEQ multiplex PCR; TCRdb's copy has only in-frame clones and lacks some. The profile shows 150,000 to 200,000 clones, 85% of them singletons. The sample consisted of peripheral blood. The receptors originated from a human donor with acute or convalescent COVID-19. The donor label of this sample is uncertain.

The rearrangement links TRBV10-3 to TRBJ2-5; weak D call: TRBD2 (5 bases). This CDR3 contains 14 residues. Trimming took 6 bases from V and 9 from J, leaving 20 bases between them. Germline V gene data show CDR1 as ENHRY and CDR2 as SYGVKD. In DNA, the CDR3 is TGTGCCATCAGAGAAGTGAGCTGGGAGAAGGCCCAGTACTTC. Translation gives CAIREVSWEKAQYF.

This clone was observed a few times. V usage is TRBV9 and J usage is TRBJ2-3; TRBD2 aligns across 9 bases. Germline V lookup: CDR1 SGDLS, CDR2 YYNGEE. The CDR3 contains 15 residues. The V and J ends lost 2 bases and 6 bases, in that order; junction bases with no gene match: 7. Here the CDR3 DNA reads TGTGCCAGCAGCGTGACAAGCGGGGGGCGGGATACGCAGTATTTT. Encoded protein: CASSVTSGGRDTQYF.

The chain links TRBV6-5 to TRBJ2-3; D might be TRBD2 (6 bases). This CDR3 is built from 14 residues. Trimming took 6 bases from V and 3 from J, leaving 13 bases between them. Germline V gene data show CDR1 as MNHEY and CDR2 as SVGAGI. The chain's CDR3 is CASSLGLNTDTQYF. In nucleotides, the CDR3 is TGTGCCAGCAGCCTGGGACTGAATACAGATACGCAGTATTTT.

V and J are TRBV27 and TRBJ2-7; D perhaps matches TRBD2 (5 bases). The germline V gene encodes CDR1 MNHEY and CDR2 SMNVEV (reference sequence). The CDR3 sequence is 14 residues long. Trimming shortened V by 3 bases and J by 4 bases, and 13 bases separated the two germline ends. For the CDR3, the DNA is TGTGCCAGCAGTTTTGCAGGAGGTGGATACGAGCAGTACTTC. It translates to CASSFAGGGYEQYF.

CDR3 amino acids: CASSSERGTYGYTF. CDR3 DNA sequence: TGTGCCAGCAGTTCGGAAAGGGGGACCTATGGCTACACCTTC. The chain couples TRBV2 to TRBJ1-2; D may be TRBD1 (6 bases). This CDR3 is built from 14 residues. V lost 5 bases, J lost 4 bases, and 14 bases lay in between. The V gene's germline CDR1 is SNHLY and CDR2 FYNNEI.

This clone was counted a single time. The CDR3 region is CASKSSGRGNEQFF. CDR3 nucleotide sequence: TGTGCCAGCAAGAGTAGCGGGAGAGGAAATGAGCAGTTCTTC. J is TRBJ2-1 and V is TRBV7-3, with TRBD2 matching 9 bases. This CDR3 has 14 residues. The V gene end was trimmed by 7 bases and the J gene end by 7 bases; junction bases not matched to a gene: 8. Germline-derived CDR1 and CDR2 are SGHTA and FQGTGA. Combining the CDR3 with reference TRBV7-3 and TRBJ2-1 gives the whole variable domain GAGVSQTPSNKVTEKGKYVELRCDPISGHTALYWYRQSLGQGPEFLIYFQGTGAADDSGLPNDRFFAVRPEGSVSTLKIQRTERGDSAVYLCASKSSGRGNEQFFGPGTRLTVL.

The chain is built from TRBV12-3 or TRBV12-4 and TRBJ2-5; tentatively, D is TRBD2 (6 bases). The CDR3 has 13 residues. The V and J ends lost 3 bases and 5 bases respectively, with 10 bases between them. The CDR3 DNA follows: TGTGCCAGCAGTTTCGGGGGTGGGGAGACCCAGTACTTC. As protein: CASSFGGGETQYF.

The chain is built from TRBV4-2 and TRBJ1-5; D might be TRBD1 (6 bases). The CDR3 loop spans 15 amino acids. Germline V CDR1 and CDR2: LGHNA, YNFKEQ. Trimming took 1 base from V and 4 from J, leaving 11 bases between them. The CDR3 DNA follows: TGTGCCAGCAGCCAAGGCAGGGGCTCTAATCAGCCCCAGCATTTT. Protein sequence: CASSQGRGSNQPQHF.

The chain recombines TRBV2 with TRBJ2-5; 9 bases map to TRBD1. V shed 6 bases, J shed 4 bases, and the junction held 6 bases outside the gene matches. The CDR3 runs 14 residues. Germline CDR1 is SNHLY and CDR2 is FYNNEI. The CDR3: CASRKGDRAETQYF. The DNA of the CDR3 is TGTGCCAGCAGAAAGGGGGACAGGGCAGAGACCCAGTACTTC. Filled out from reference TRBV2 and TRBJ2-5, the complete variable domain reads EPEVTQTPSHQVTQMGQEVILRCVPISNHLYFYWYRQILGQKVEFLVSFYNNEISEKSEIFDDQFSVERPDGSNFTLKIRSTKLEDSAMYFCASRKGDRAETQYFGPGTRLLVL.

This sequence joins TRBV11-2 and TRBJ2-2; a weak D match, TRBD2 (6 bases). Germline loops: CDR1 SGHAT, CDR2 FQNNGV. The CDR3 loop spans 16 amino acids. V was pared by 3 bases and J by 0 bases, with 11 bases between. The CDR3 region is CASSFRAGTNTGELFF. CDR3 nucleotide sequence: TGTGCCAGCAGCTTCCGTGCGGGAACGAACACCGGGGAGCTGTTTTTT.

The V call is TRBV28, the J call TRBJ1-6; 7 nucleotides agree with TRBD1. J was trimmed by 3 bases and V by 4 bases; bases with no gene match: 3. CDR3 length: 15 residues. Looked up from germline, CDR1 is MDHEN and CDR2 is SYDVKM. Here the CDR3 DNA reads TGTGCCAGCAGTTCACAGGGGTACTATAATTCACCCCTCCACTTT. Encoded protein: CASSSQGYYNSPLHF. Full variable domain (outside the CDR3, taken from reference TRBV28 and TRBJ1-6): DVKVTQSSRYLVKRTGEKVFLECVQDMDHENMFWYRQDPGLGLRLIYFSYDVKMKEKGDIPEGYSVSREKKERFSLILESASTNQTSMYLCASSSQGYYNSPLHFGNGTRLTVT.

Points on this clone: Germline and junction disagree at one end, which may indicate a read error. V gene TRBV7-9 combines with J gene TRBJ1-1, with D tentatively TRBD1 (6 bases). The germline CDR1 and CDR2 sequences are SEHNR and FQNEAQ (reference sequence). The CDR3 is 14 residues long. CDR3 sequence reads: CASSLGTGNNEAFF. The CDR3 region has the DNA TGTGCCAGCAGCTTAGGAACAGGGAACAATGAAGCTTTCTTT.

The chain's CDR3 is CAWSVPPGVSEAFF. CDR3 nucleotides: TGTGCCTGGAGTGTACCACCGGGAGTATCTGAAGCTTTCTTT. The J gene is TRBJ1-1, the V gene TRBV30; no clear D gene. The germline gives CDR1 GTSNPN, CDR2 SVGIG (reference sequence). The germline V and J ends were trimmed by 0 bases and 6 bases, with 14 bases remaining between them. This CDR3 has 14 amino acids.

V is TRBV5-1 and J is TRBJ2-7, with D possibly being TRBD2 (6 bases). CDR3 length equals 14 residues. Germline assignment: CDR1 SGHRS and CDR2 YFSETQ. The V and J ends lost 4 bases and 2 bases respectively, with 13 bases between them. The CDR3 here is CASSPAGNAYEQYF. The CDR3 DNA is TGCGCCAGCAGCCCCGCGGGGAATGCCTACGAGCAGTACTTC.

V usage is TRBV10-3 and J usage is TRBJ1-5, with 10 bases fitting TRBD1. V trimming: 10 bases; J trimming: 1 base; junction bases outside the gene matches: 4. Germline V lookup: CDR1 ENHRY, CDR2 SYGVKD. The CDR3 extends over 14 amino acids. In nucleotides, the CDR3 is TGTGCCACAACGGGACAGGGGAGCAATCAGCCCCAGCATTTT. Protein: CATTGQGSNQPQHF.

J is TRBJ2-1 and V is TRBV7-3, with 7 bases identical to TRBD2. The CDR3 runs to 16 residues. Germline values: CDR1 SGHTA, CDR2 FQGTGA. The V gene end was trimmed by 5 bases and the J gene end by 5 bases; junction bases not matched to a gene: 12. CDR3 nucleotides: TGTGCCAGCAGCACCGACTCAGCGGGGACCGACAATGAGCAGTTCTTC. Its protein product is CASSTDSAGTDNEQFF.

V and J are TRBV3-1 (or the pseudogene TRBV3-2) and TRBJ1-1, with TRBD1 matching 12 bases. Trimming removed 3 bases from V and 10 bases from J; junction bases left unmatched: 6. Germline V gene lookup returns CDR1 LGHDT and CDR2 YNNKEL (reference sequence). The CDR3 is 14 amino acids. The CDR3 region is CASSQAGQGARAFF. The CDR3 coding sequence is TGTGCCAGCAGCCAGGCGGGACAGGGGGCACGAGCTTTCTTT.

The chain joins TRBV15 to TRBJ1-5; D gene uncertain. With 5 bases removed from V and 7 bases from J, the gap between germline ends came to 12 bases. The V gene's germline CDR1 is LNHNV and CDR2 YYDKDF (reference sequence). The CDR3 consists of 13 residues. The CDR3, as DNA: TGTGCCACCAGCGGGGAGGGCTGGCAGCCCCAGCATTTT. Its protein product is CATSGEGWQPQHF.

The gene calls are TRBV11-3 and TRBJ1-2, with 7 bases aligning to TRBD1. The length of the CDR3 is 14 residues. The germline V gene encodes CDR1 SGHNT and CDR2 YENEEA. The J segment lost 8 bases and the V segment lost 2 bases, leaving 8 bases of the junction unmatched. CDR3 nucleotide sequence: TGTGCCAGCAGCTTAACCGACAGGGTCGGGGGCTACACCTTC. Its translation: CASSLTDRVGGYTF.

In its sample, this clone was seen once. CDR3: CASSSLSGGMETQYF. In nucleotides, the CDR3 is TGTGCCAGCAGCTCCCTCAGCGGGGGGATGGAGACCCAGTACTTC. The V gene is TRBV7-9, the J gene TRBJ2-5; 9 nucleotides align to TRBD2. CDR3 length: 15 residues. The J segment lost 5 bases and the V segment lost 4 bases, leaving 8 bases of the junction unmatched. Germline V gives CDR1 SEHNR, CDR2 FQNEAQ (reference sequence).

The genes are TRBV11-3 and TRBJ2-3; 9 bases match TRBD2. The CDR3 contains 18 residues. Germline V CDR1 and CDR2: SGHNT, YENEEA. The ends lost 2 bases at V and 0 bases at J; junction bases unmatched: 9. CDR3 residues: CASSLSRASGVSTDTQYF. Written as DNA, the CDR3 is TGTGCCAGCAGCTTATCTCGAGCTAGCGGGGTTAGCACAGATACGCAGTATTTT.

The chain recombines TRBV3-1 (or the pseudogene TRBV3-2) with TRBJ1-4, with a possible D match to TRBD1 (6 bases). The CDR3 has 18 amino acids. V shed 8 bases and J shed 2 bases, with 24 bases lying between them. Germline V gene lookup returns CDR1 LGHDT and CDR2 YNNKEL (reference sequence). As DNA, the CDR3 is TGTGCCAGCTCTCCGTCCCGGGGGGCGCATAGTACTAATGAAAAACTGTTTTTT. It codes for CASSPSRGAHSTNEKLFF.

This chain links TRBV18 with TRBJ1-1, with TRBD1 matching 8 bases. The V gene's germline CDR1 is KGHSH and CDR2 LQKENI. The CDR3 length is 15 residues. Trimming at V came to 3 bases and at J to 3 bases, leaving 6 bases not matched to a gene. Here the CDR3 reads CASSPLPTGDTEAFF. As DNA, the CDR3 is TGTGCCAGCTCACCTCTACCGACAGGGGACACTGAAGCTTTCTTT.

The chain's CDR3 is CASRARRGDNQPQHF. CDR3 sequence (DNA): TGTGCCAGCAGGGCACGACGGGGAGATAATCAGCCCCAGCATTTT. The chain carries TRBV2 and TRBJ1-5; D is unresolved. Germline-derived CDR1 and CDR2 are SNHLY and FYNNEI. The CDR3 runs to 15 residues. Between the trimmed V and J ends, which lost 6 bases and 4 bases, there was a span of 16 bases.

V usage is TRBV9 and J usage is TRBJ2-6; a weak D match, TRBD2 (5 bases). Germline V gives CDR1 SGDLS, CDR2 YYNGEE. The CDR3 loop spans 15 amino acids. The V and J ends lost 3 bases and 0 bases respectively, with 7 bases between them. The CDR3 bases are TGTGCCAGCAGCGGAGGGCTCTCTGGGGCCAACGTCCTGACTTTC. As protein: CASSGGLSGANVLTF.

The chain couples TRBV10-3 to TRBJ2-2; the match to TRBD1 covers 7 bases. Germline CDR1 is ENHRY and CDR2 is SYGVKD. The trim removed 6 bases at V and 5 bases at J, leaving 9 bases unmatched. CDR3 length: 15 amino acids. CDR3 in DNA: TGTGCCATCAGGGGGGACAGTGGGAATACCGGGGAGCTGTTTTTT. Protein: CAIRGDSGNTGELFF.

This rearrangement joins TRBV9 to TRBJ2-4, with D perhaps matching TRBD1 (5 bases). The germline CDR1 and CDR2 sequences are SGDLS and YYNGEE. Trimming took off 3 bases at V and 1 base at J, with 14 bases between the two ends. The CDR3 spans 16 residues. The CDR3 sequence is CASSARQSTAKNIQYF. The CDR3 nucleotides read TGTGCCAGCAGCGCCAGACAGTCGACCGCCAAAAACATTCAGTACTTC.

This clone was seen a handful of times. This chain uses TRBV9 with TRBJ1-6, with TRBD1 as a possible D gene (5 bases). This CDR3 is 14 amino acids long. Per the germline V gene, CDR1 is SGDLS and CDR2 is YYNGEE. V dropped 0 bases and J dropped 5 bases, with 6 bases sitting between them. The CDR3 spells CASSVAGDNSPLHF. The CDR3 nucleotides read TGTGCCAGCAGCGTAGCGGGGGATAATTCACCCCTCCACTTT.

This clone was seen only a few times. For the CDR3, the DNA is TGTGCCAGCAGTTACTCGAGCGGTCTCTCCTACGAGCAGTACTTC. It specifies CASSYSSGLSYEQYF. The chain links TRBV6-5 to TRBJ2-7; TRBD2 is a possible D gene (5 bases). Germline values: CDR1 MNHEY, CDR2 SVGAGI. CDR3 length: 15 residues. V gave up 0 bases and J gave up 0 bases, with 9 bases separating them.

This sequence joins TRBV3-1 (or the pseudogene TRBV3-2) and TRBJ1-5, with a tentative D call TRBD1 (5 bases). CDR3 size: 14 residues. The germline V and J ends were trimmed by 4 bases and 7 bases, with 14 bases remaining between them. CDR1 LGHDT and CDR2 YNNKEL come from the germline V gene (reference sequence). In DNA form, the CDR3 reads TGTGCCAGCAGCCCATTCGGGGGTGGACAGCCCCAGCATTTT. This encodes CASSPFGGGQPQHF.